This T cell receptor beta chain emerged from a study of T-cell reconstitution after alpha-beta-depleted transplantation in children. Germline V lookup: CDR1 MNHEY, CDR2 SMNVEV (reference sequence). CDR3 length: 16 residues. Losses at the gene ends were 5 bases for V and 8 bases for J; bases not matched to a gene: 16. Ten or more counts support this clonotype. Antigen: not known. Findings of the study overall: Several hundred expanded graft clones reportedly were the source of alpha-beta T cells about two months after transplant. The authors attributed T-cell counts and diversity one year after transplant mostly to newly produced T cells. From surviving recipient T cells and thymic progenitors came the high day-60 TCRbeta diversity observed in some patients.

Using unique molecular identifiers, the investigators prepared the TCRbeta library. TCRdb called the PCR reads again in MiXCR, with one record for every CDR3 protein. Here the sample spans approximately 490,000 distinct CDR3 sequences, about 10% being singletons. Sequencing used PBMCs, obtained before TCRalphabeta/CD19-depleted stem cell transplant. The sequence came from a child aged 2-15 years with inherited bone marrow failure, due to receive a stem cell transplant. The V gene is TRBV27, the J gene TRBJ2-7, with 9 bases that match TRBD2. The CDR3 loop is CASSVAPGLAGGKQYF. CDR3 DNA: TGTGCCAGCAGTGTGGCCCCGGGACTAGCAGGAGGAAAGCAGTACTTC.